What follows describes a single TCR beta chain. This clone has only a few counts. What this receptor recognizes is not known. Base qualities were left out, and no much larger clone turns up one base away. The data are from a study of blood T cell repertoires in COVID-19 (dated by TCRdb to between 2020 and 2021). Regarding the complete study: The collaborator samples originated in the United States, Italy and Spain and spanned the acute and convalescent phases of COVID-19. Where HLA class I and class II types were available, the types were taken from metadata supplied by the sample provider, not from assay-based typing. The samples were drawn from the first 160 participants of the ongoing ImmuneRACE study and from 950 to 1,500 subjects provided by 6 global collaborators. Deeply sampled blood TCRbeta repertoires from subjects exposed to, actively infected with, or recovered from COVID-19 were included in the dataset. A de-identified subject ID, COVID-19 status, age in years and sex were almost always included in the sample metadata. The material from the prospective study consisted of cDNA or gDNA derived from T cells, B-cell-depleted T cells, or PBMCs. The repertoires were released in a freely available public database intended as a resource for research on the immune response to SARS-CoV-2. The study at large found these results: The quantity of clinical and demographic metadata differed by source and by participant and was supplied without curation.

V is trimmed back by 3 bases and J by 2 bases, and the junction contains 2 bases that no gene match accounts for. Reading the germline V gene (reference sequence) gives CDR1 LGHDT and CDR2 YNNKEL. The CDR3 numbers 14 residues from cysteine through phenylalanine. Only the CDR3 region is kept as DNA, spanning 42 bases read in frame from base 1. TCRbeta CDR3 regions were amplified from genomic DNA by means of the immunoSEQ Assay, a bias-controlled multiplex PCR. Turning to the authors' computational methods: Within the assay, amplification of reference gene primers was used to estimate how many nucleated cells each sample contained. To quantify the absolute abundance of each unique TCRbeta CDR3 rearrangement, sequence reads were collapsed and filtered. Productive Simpson clonality was computed per sample as the square root of Simpson's diversity index over productive rearrangements. TCRdb carries this immuneACCESS record with in-frame sequences only. Its versions omit some clonotypes, under half of them owing to an unresolved V gene in the studies checked, with the rest unexplained. V, J and clone size are those of that table, while D and trimming were read from the DNA. Recorded for this sample are around 200,000 clones; around 85% of them occurred a single time. The ten largest account for around 19% of the sample.

Enrolling through a virtual design, the prospective study's participants ranged in age from roughly 18 to 95 years and lived across roughly 24 United States geographic areas. Cohort assignment in the prospective study relied on participant-reported clinical history from a screening survey and a study questionnaire. Recovered participants in ImmuneRACE Cohort 3 were defined as having two consecutive negative NP/OP PCR tests, clearance from a healthcare professional, or resolution of symptoms. In the prospective study, mobile phlebotomists collected whole blood, serum and a nasopharyngeal or oropharyngeal swab from each participant. Prospective study participants could optionally give additional blood draws and questionnaires over an approximately 2-month period. Before DNA extraction, prospective study blood samples were shipped either frozen or at room temperature.

Sequenced input: PBMCs or T cells enriched from blood (not recorded which). The sequence joins TRBV3-1 (or the pseudogene TRBV3-2) to TRBJ2-7, and TRBD2 aligns with 9 junction nucleotides. The receptor comes from a man in his forties who had recovered from COVID-19. The CDR3 is CASSQTSGPYEQYF. The DNA sequence is as follows: TGTGCCAGCAGCCAGACTAGCGGTCCCTACGAGCAGTACTTC.